These 7 T cell receptor beta chains came from one sample sequenced in a study of T cell changes during pregnancy in multiple sclerosis. TCRdb's table, derived via immunoSEQ multiplex PCR, lists solely in-frame clones and lacks some. The table lists 70,000 to 75,000 clones, around 92% of them singletons. The starting material was peripheral blood, obtained before pregnancy. The receptor set was obtained from a female donor with multiple sclerosis, enrolled in a pregnancy study.

The chain couples TRBV10-3 to TRBJ1-1, with a weak D call TRBD1 (5 bases). CDR3 length: 14 amino acids. The V gene lost 3 bases and the J gene lost 4 bases, with 12 bases spanning the gap. Per the germline V gene, CDR1 is ENHRY and CDR2 is SYGVKD. This chain's CDR3 is CAISDGGVGTEAFF. CDR3 in DNA: TGTGCCATCAGTGATGGAGGGGTGGGCACTGAAGCTTTCTTT.

The rearrangement joins TRBV5-4 to TRBJ2-1, with D tentatively TRBD2 (5 bases). The CDR3 loop spans 14 amino acids. Germline V gives CDR1 SGHNT, CDR2 YYREEE (reference sequence). V dropped 1 base and J dropped 6 bases, with 11 bases sitting between them. The CDR3 region is CASSLRLAGNEQFF. The CDR3 region has the DNA TGTGCCAGCAGCTTGAGGCTAGCCGGCAATGAGCAGTTCTTC.

The rearrangement joins TRBV7-2 to TRBJ1-1; TRBD1 is a possible D gene (6 bases). V was clipped by 6 bases and J by 0 bases, with 20 bases between them. Germline V gene data show CDR1 as SGHTA and CDR2 as FQGNSA. The CDR3 covers 17 residues. The chain's CDR3 is CASRTSGYGGLNTEAFF. CDR3 DNA: TGTGCCAGCAGGACCTCCGGGTATGGGGGCCTGAACACTGAAGCTTTCTTT. Combining the CDR3 with reference TRBV7-2 and TRBJ1-1 gives the whole variable domain GAGVSQSPSNKVTEKGKDVELRCDPISGHTALYWYRQSLGQGLEFLIYFQGNSAPDKSGLPSDRFSAERTGGSVSTLTIQRTQQEDSAVYLCASRTSGYGGLNTEAFFGQGTRLTVV.

The chain has TRBV6-5 and TRBJ2-1; 7 bases match TRBD2. There are 15 residues in the CDR3. Trimming removed 6 bases from V and 2 bases from J; junction bases left unmatched: 7. Germline V lookup: CDR1 MNHEY, CDR2 SVGAGI. CDR3 protein: CASSLTSAAYNEQFF. CDR3 coding DNA: TGTGCCAGCAGCTTAACTAGCGCGGCCTACAATGAGCAGTTCTTC.

This clone has more than one count but fewer than ten. The J gene is TRBJ1-2, the V gene TRBV7-8, with TRBD1 matching over 7 bases. The ends lost 5 bases at V and 8 bases at J; junction bases unmatched: 14. The CDR3 has 15 amino acids. Germline V gives CDR1 SGHVS, CDR2 FQNEAQ. CDR3 sequence reads: CASSQVQGGALGYTF. The CDR3 coding sequence is TGTGCCAGCAGCCAGGTTCAAGGGGGCGCGTTAGGCTACACCTTC.

The chain joins TRBV27 to TRBJ1-4; TRBD1 aligns across 7 bases. Germline V lookup: CDR1 MNHEY, CDR2 SMNVEV (reference sequence). CDR3 size: 14 residues. Germline trimming cut 5 bases from V and 4 bases from J; bases unmatched to any gene: 4. CDR3 in amino acids: CASSPTGINEKLFF. CDR3 nucleotides: TGTGCCAGCAGTCCGACAGGGATTAATGAAAAACTGTTTTTT.

This clone was seen a handful of times. The V call is TRBV27, the J call TRBJ1-2, with unresolved D. Germline-derived CDR1 and CDR2 are MNHEY and SMNVEV (reference sequence). V lost 4 bases, J lost 4 bases, and 13 bases lay in between. CDR3 length: 14 amino acids. CDR3 protein: CASSSADMIYGYTF. The CDR3 region has the DNA TGTGCCAGCAGTTCCGCCGACATGATCTATGGCTACACCTTC.